Below are 23 T cell receptor beta chains sequenced from a single sample in a study of preoperative IRX-2 immunotherapy in early breast cancer (dated by TCRdb to between 2018 and 2021). The library was made by the immunoSEQ multiplex PCR assay. TCRdb took this table from immuneACCESS and kept in-frame rearrangements with V and J called. Such tables lack part of the clones; where checked against another copy, unresolved V genes explain under half of the gap, and the rest is unexplained. This sample holds about 23,000 clones; approximately 90% were observed only once. Roughly 9% of the sample is held by the ten biggest clonotypes. The meaning of the sample's treatment or condition label: preoperative locoregional IRX-2 cytokine immunotherapy. The starting material was tumor tissue, obtained after IRX-2 immunotherapy. The source is a human donor with breast cancer.

The CDR3 loop is CASNPTSGSSGELFF. CDR3 coding DNA: TGCGCCAGCAATCCCACTAGCGGGAGTTCCGGGGAGCTGTTTTTT. The chain joins TRBV5-1 to TRBJ2-2, with 11 nucleotides matching TRBD2. The CDR3 totals 15 residues. V was clipped by 6 bases and J by 6 bases; unmatched bases: 7. Germline lookup yields CDR1 SGHRS and CDR2 YFSETQ.

This chain connects TRBV6-5 to TRBJ2-3, with no clear D. V was pared by 2 bases and J by 3 bases, with 12 bases between. The CDR3 has 15 residues. Germline V gene sequence: CDR1 MNHEY, CDR2 SVGAGI. This CDR3 is CASSYAGMRTDTQYF. DNA for the CDR3: TGTGCCAGCAGTTACGCCGGAATGAGGACAGATACGCAGTATTTT.

This clone was observed once. The V call is TRBV5-1, the J call TRBJ2-7; D gene unclear. V lost 0 bases, J lost 0 bases, and 10 bases lay in between. The CDR3 covers 15 residues. Per the germline V gene, CDR1 is SGHRS and CDR2 is YFSETQ. In DNA, the CDR3 is TGCGCCAGCAGCTTGGCCCCAGAGAGCTCCTACGAGCAGTACTTC. Protein product: CASSLAPESSYEQYF.

This chain links TRBV28 with TRBJ1-3; unclear D gene. The CDR3 totals 13 residues. V shed 5 bases and J shed 0 bases, with 5 bases lying between them. Germline-derived CDR1 and CDR2 are MDHEN and SYDVKM. In DNA form, the CDR3 reads TGTGCCAGCAGTATCAACTCTGGAAACACCATATATTTT. This codes for CASSINSGNTIYF.

The chain employs TRBV7-8 and TRBJ2-7, with 9 positions matching TRBD1. The V gene end was trimmed by 2 bases and the J gene end by 3 bases; junction bases not matched to a gene: 8. Per the germline V gene, CDR1 is SGHVS and CDR2 is FQNEAQ. This CDR3 region has 16 residues. The CDR3 nucleotides read TGTGCCAGCAGCTTATATCCGGGACAGGGCATCTACGAGCAGTACTTC. Its protein product is CASSLYPGQGIYEQYF.

The V and J genes are TRBV6-6 and TRBJ2-7; 9 bases are shared with TRBD2. This CDR3 comprises 15 residues. Trimming at V came to 3 bases and at J to 7 bases, leaving 10 bases not matched to a gene. Germline CDR1 MNHNY, CDR2 SVGAGI (reference sequence). The CDR3 here is CASSYLAGGDGEQYF. Here the CDR3 DNA reads TGTGCCAGCAGTTATTTGGCGGGAGGGGATGGGGAGCAGTACTTC.

This sequence joins TRBV27 and TRBJ2-7; the D gene is possibly TRBD2 (6 bases). This CDR3 has 12 residues. CDR1 and CDR2 from the germline V gene are MNHEY and SMNVEV (reference sequence). Deletions cut 3 bases from V and 7 bases from J, with 10 bases between. The CDR3 bases are TGTGCCAGCAGTTTCCGGGGACTTGAGCAGTACTTC. This encodes CASSFRGLEQYF.

Concerning this clone itself: Other DNA sequences within the sample encode an identical CDR3. This chain links TRBV29-1 with TRBJ2-7; D remains ambiguous. The V gene's germline CDR1 is SQVTM and CDR2 ANQGSEA. The ends were cut back, 0 bases at V and 4 bases at J, with 4 bases in the middle. The CDR3 spans 11 residues. The DNA of the CDR3 is TGCAGCGTTGAAGATCGGTACGAGCAGTACTTC. It codes for CSVEDRYEQYF.

The CDR3 DNA sequence: TGTGCCAGCAGCTGGGACAGGAAGAACACTGAAGCTTTCTTT. It encodes CASSWDRKNTEAFF. The chain combines TRBV7-6 with TRBJ1-1, with 8 nucleotides matching TRBD1. CDR1 and CDR2 (germline): SGHVS, FNYEAQ. V was clipped by 4 bases and J by 1 base; unmatched bases: 2. The CDR3 is 14 amino acids. Combining the CDR3 with reference TRBV7-6 and TRBJ1-1 gives the whole variable domain GAGVSQSPRYKVTKRGQDVALRCDPISGHVSLYWYRQALGQGPEFLTYFNYEAQQDKSGLPNDRFSAERPEGSISTLTIQRTEQRDSAMYRCASSWDRKNTEAFFGQGTRLTVV.

V gene TRBV25-1 combines with J gene TRBJ2-7; D possibly uses TRBD1 or TRBD2 (6 bases each). The CDR3 is 15 amino acids. The V gene lost 3 bases and the J gene lost 3 bases, with 15 bases spanning the gap. Germline values: CDR1 MGHDK, CDR2 SYGVNS. This CDR3 reads CASSEPGGADYEQYF. The CDR3 DNA follows: TGTGCCAGCAGTGAGCCCGGGGGCGCTGACTACGAGCAGTACTTC.

The chain links TRBV27 to TRBJ2-1, with 7 positions matching TRBD2. Per the germline V gene, CDR1 is MNHEY and CDR2 is SMNVEV (reference sequence). Losses at the gene ends were 5 bases for V and 0 bases for J; bases not matched to a gene: 4. This CDR3 has 15 amino acids. CDR3 DNA: TGTGCCAGCAGTCCAGCGGGGAGCTCCTACAATGAGCAGTTCTTC. Amino acid sequence: CASSPAGSSYNEQFF.

The chain combines TRBV5-1 with TRBJ2-3; 13 bases align to TRBD2. The CDR3 totals 17 residues. Germline values: CDR1 SGHRS, CDR2 YFSETQ. V lost 6 bases to trimming and J lost 4 bases; unmatched junction nucleotides: 11. In DNA, the CDR3 is TGCGCCAGCAAAAGGGGTGTACTAGCGGGGGGGCCAGATACGCAGTATTTT. This gives the protein CASKRGVLAGGPDTQYF.

This sequence joins TRBV5-1 and TRBJ1-2, with D possibly being TRBD1 (5 bases). V gave up 0 bases and J gave up 6 bases, with 9 bases separating them. The germline V gene encodes CDR1 SGHRS and CDR2 YFSETQ. This CDR3 spans 13 amino acids. The chain's CDR3 is CASSLEGPHGYTF. CDR3 sequence (DNA): TGCGCCAGCAGCTTGGAGGGGCCCCATGGCTACACCTTC. The variable domain in full, with the rest retrieved from reference TRBV5-1 and TRBJ1-2, is KAGVTQTPRYLIKTRGQQVTLSCSPISGHRSVSWYQQTPGQGLQFLFEYFSETQRNKGNFPGRFSGRQFSNSRSEMNVSTLELGDSALYLCASSLEGPHGYTFGSGTRLTVV.

The chain joins TRBV18 to TRBJ2-7, with D unclear. Germline V gene sequence: CDR1 KGHSH, CDR2 LQKENI. This CDR3 has 13 amino acids. V lost 1 base and J lost 2, with 6 bases in between. In DNA, the CDR3 is TGTGCCAGCTCACCACAGGGTGCCTACGAGCAGTACTTC. Translated, it gives CASSPQGAYEQYF. The variable domain in full, completed from reference TRBV18 and TRBJ2-7, reads NAGVMQNPRHLVRRRGQEARLRCSPMKGHSHVYWYRQLPEEGLKFMVYLQKENIIDESGMPKERFSAEFPKEGPSILRIQQVVRGDSAAYFCASSPQGAYEQYFGPGTRLTVT.

CDR3 in DNA: TGTGCCAGCAGCTCGCCAGAGCGGGGGGGCACAGATACGCAGTATTTT. Encoded protein: CASSSPERGGTDTQYF. V usage is TRBV7-2 and J usage is TRBJ2-3, with 9 bases matching TRBD2. Germline CDR1 SGHTA, CDR2 FQGNSA. J was trimmed by 1 base and V by 4 bases; bases with no gene match: 6. The CDR3 length is 16 residues.

This clone was seen a handful of times. The CDR3 sequence is CASGGLAGGVNEQFF. The CDR3 DNA sequence: TGTGCCAGCGGGGGACTAGCGGGGGGAGTCAATGAGCAGTTCTTC. The chain has TRBV6-6 and TRBJ2-1, with 15 bases lining up with TRBD2. CDR1 is MNHNY, CDR2 SVGAGI, per germline (reference sequence). Trimming took 8 bases from V and 6 from J; bases not matched to a gene: 5. The CDR3 has 15 residues.

This chain connects TRBV10-3 to TRBJ2-1; D not resolved. Trimming shortened V by 2 bases and J by 9 bases, and 8 bases separated the two germline ends. The CDR3 has 12 residues. Germline CDR1 and CDR2: ENHRY and SYGVKD. The CDR3 reads CAISETLIEQFF. The CDR3, as DNA: TGTGCCATCAGTGAGACCCTTATTGAGCAGTTCTTC.

The V gene is TRBV11-2, the J gene TRBJ1-1, with a possible D match to TRBD1 (5 bases). Germline CDR1 SGHAT, CDR2 FQNNGV. The V and J ends lost 1 base and 5 bases respectively, with 14 bases between them. The CDR3 totals 15 residues. The CDR3 protein is CASSLGDPGRTEAFF. In DNA, the CDR3 is TGTGCCAGCAGCTTAGGGGACCCCGGGAGAACTGAAGCTTTCTTT.

The chain employs TRBV6-5 and TRBJ1-2; D is unresolved. The CDR3 covers 13 residues. Germline CDR1 MNHEY, CDR2 SVGAGI. V lost 6 bases and J 3 bases, leaving 11 bases between the germline ends. The chain's CDR3 is CASSPDGDYGYTF. The DNA of the CDR3 is TGTGCCAGCAGCCCCGACGGGGACTATGGCTACACCTTC.

J is TRBJ2-7 and V is TRBV7-8; tentatively, D is TRBD1 (6 bases). This CDR3 is 13 amino acids long. The germline CDR1 and CDR2 sequences are SGHVS and FQNEAQ. V was clipped by 5 bases and J by 5 bases, with 13 bases between them. The CDR3 DNA follows: TGTGCCAGCAGCCAGGACAGTATCGACGAGCAGTACTTC. It codes for CASSQDSIDEQYF.

This clone was observed a handful of times. CDR3 in amino acids: CASMRYKNTGELFF. DNA of the CDR3: TGTGCCAGCATGCGATATAAGAACACCGGGGAGCTGTTTTTT. The chain employs TRBV2 and TRBJ2-2, with D unclear. This CDR3 region has 14 residues. CDR1 and CDR2 from the germline V gene are SNHLY and FYNNEI. V was clipped by 7 bases and J by 1 base, with 10 bases between them.

The chain employs TRBV6-5 and TRBJ2-1; D ambiguous. V lost 8 bases, J lost 3 bases, and 17 bases lay in between. From germline, CDR1 is MNHEY and CDR2 SVGAGI. The CDR3 is 15 residues long. CDR3 protein: CASFSLKQSYNEQFF. CDR3 bases: TGTGCCAGCTTCTCGTTAAAACAGAGCTACAATGAGCAGTTCTTC.

J is TRBJ2-1 and V is TRBV9, with 7 bases aligning to TRBD2. V lost 0 bases, J lost 5 bases, and 5 bases stayed unmatched. This CDR3 spans 15 amino acids. CDR1 and CDR2 (germline): SGDLS, YYNGEE. CDR3 amino acids: CASSVGASGDNEQFF. CDR3 nucleotides: TGTGCCAGCAGCGTAGGGGCTAGCGGCGACAATGAGCAGTTCTTC.